This T cell receptor beta chain was sequenced in a study of T cell clones after liver transplantation. Across the study: Post-transplant blood was tracked for graft-donor-reactive T cell clones identified in a pre-transplant mixed lymphocyte reaction.

The CDR3 is made up of 14 amino acids. Germline V lookup: CDR1 MDHEN, CDR2 SYDVKM. V lost 10 bases, J lost 4 bases, and 12 bases stayed unmatched. Using immunoSEQ multiplex PCR, the repertoire was profiled, and TCRdb retains in-frame clones only, with some absent. The sample lists 70,000 or so clones; nearly 95% were seen once. The J gene is TRBJ1-2, the V gene TRBV28; 7 nucleotides match TRBD1. This sequence originates from a human patient who received a liver transplant. The graft donor may be the source of some T cells. Sample: CD4+ T cells from blood, taken less than 28 months after liver transplant. This chain's CDR3 is CATQGTDSRYGYTF. The CDR3, as DNA: TGTGCCACTCAAGGGACAGATTCCCGCTATGGCTACACCTTC.